This TCR beta chain was profiled in a study of T-cell memory formation after mild COVID-19. About the study: TCR clusters mostly belonged to single donors.

The CDR3 runs to 12 residues. Per germline, CDR1 DFQATT and CDR2 SNEGSKA (reference sequence). V gave up 4 bases and J gave up 4 bases, with 10 bases separating them. About this clonotype: The antigen is undetermined.

5'RACE with constant-segment primers built TCRalpha and TCRbeta cDNA libraries with UMIs. TCRdb fed the 5' RACE reads into MiXCR, producing one record per CDR3 protein. Of around 190,000 distinct CDR3 sequences detected, less than 20% appear once; the ten largest clones hold about 4%. Study outcomes and limitations: Certain responding clones were present in pre-infection memory, suggesting participation of cross-reactive memory. Contracting CD4+ clones lay largely in CM and EM, with CD8+ ones residing in EMRA.

The sequence was collected from a man aged 18 to 35 who had mild COVID-19 (a few samples of this study predate the infection). Cell type and time point are not known. The chain carries TRBV20-1 and TRBJ1-2; D is possibly TRBD1 (5 bases). The sequenced sample consisted of PBMCs or a T cell subset sorted from them (not recorded which). This CDR3 is CSATRVAYGYTF. CDR3 in DNA: TGCAGTGCTACCAGGGTTGCCTATGGCTACACCTTC.